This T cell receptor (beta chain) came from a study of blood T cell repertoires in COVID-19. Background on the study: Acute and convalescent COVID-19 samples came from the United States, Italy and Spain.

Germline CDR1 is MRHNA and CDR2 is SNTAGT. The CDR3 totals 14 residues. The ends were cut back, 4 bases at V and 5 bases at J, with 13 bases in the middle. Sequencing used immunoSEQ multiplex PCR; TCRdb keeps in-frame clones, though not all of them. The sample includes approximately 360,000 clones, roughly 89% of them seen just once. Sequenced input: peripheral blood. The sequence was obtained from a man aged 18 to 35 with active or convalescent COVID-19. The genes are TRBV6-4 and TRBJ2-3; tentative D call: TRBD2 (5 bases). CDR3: CASSALRGGDTQYF. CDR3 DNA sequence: TGTGCCAGCAGTGCCCTCCGGGGTGGAGATACGCAGTATTTT.